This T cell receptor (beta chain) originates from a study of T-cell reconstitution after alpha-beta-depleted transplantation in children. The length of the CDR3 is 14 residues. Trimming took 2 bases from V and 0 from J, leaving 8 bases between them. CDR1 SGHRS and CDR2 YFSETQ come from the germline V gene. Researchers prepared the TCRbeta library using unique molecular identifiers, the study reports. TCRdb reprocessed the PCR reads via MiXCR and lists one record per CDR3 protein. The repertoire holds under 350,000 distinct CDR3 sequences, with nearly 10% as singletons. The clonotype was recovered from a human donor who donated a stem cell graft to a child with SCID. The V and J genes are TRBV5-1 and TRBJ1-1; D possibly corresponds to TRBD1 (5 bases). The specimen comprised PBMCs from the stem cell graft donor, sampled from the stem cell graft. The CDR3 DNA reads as TGCGCCAGCAGCTTCGACAGCTTGAACACTGAAGCTTTCTTT. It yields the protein CASSFDSLNTEAFF. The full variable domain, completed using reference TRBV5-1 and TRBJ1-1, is KAGVTQTPRYLIKTRGQQVTLSCSPISGHRSVSWYQQTPGQGLQFLFEYFSETQRNKGNFPGRFSGRQFSNSRSEMNVSTLELGDSALYLCASSFDSLNTEAFFGQGTRLTVV.